This T cell receptor beta chain is drawn from a study of T cell repertoires in cytomegalovirus infection. For the study at large: Public TCR beta signatures marked donors with CMV infection and the matching HLA.

Concerning this clonotype itself: Its antigen is undetermined.

Study results and caveats: Dominating the ex vivo response were HLA-C-restricted CMV-specific TCR beta clonotypes.

Using its own MiXCR run on the reads, TCRdb lists one record per CDR3 protein. The table shows 150,000 to 200,000 distinct CDR3 sequences, with 28% occurring only once. Trimming removed 4 bases from V and 6 bases from J, with 19 bases in between. Germline V gene sequence: CDR1 SGHKS, CDR2 YYEKEE (reference sequence). CDR3 length: 15 amino acids. The J gene is TRBJ1-1, the V gene TRBV5-5, with D possibly TRBD1 on 6 matching bases. The source is a human donor in good health (CMV status not recorded). Some clones in this sample may be carry-over from other donors' samples. Sequencing was done on a sample of PBMCs. The CDR3 loop is CASSIWGAPTPEAFF. The DNA for the CDR3 is TGTGCCAGCAGCATCTGGGGGGCTCCAACCCCTGAAGCTTTCTTT.